These 15 T cell receptor beta chains originate from one sample sequenced in a study of quantifying T cell responses using KT2 cells. On the study more broadly: Reverse transcription used primers in the TCR alpha and beta constant regions.

An oligo carrying a UMI was ligated to the cDNA 3' end. An equimolar mix of RC1.1 and RC1.2 primed the beta chain across TRBC1 and TRBC2. In TCRdb, the UMI-ligation and nested PCR reads were re-called with MiXCR into one record per CDR3 protein. The profile shows tens of thousands of distinct CDR3 sequences, roughly 10% of them singletons. The sample taken for sequencing was PBMCs spiked with cells of the T cell clone KT2. The receptors stem from a human donor.

This clonotype turned up a few times. The CDR3 loop reads CASSTGTLHEQFF. CDR3 in DNA: TGTGCCAGCTCGACCGGGACTCTGCATGAGCAGTTCTTC. V gene TRBV28 combines with J gene TRBJ2-1; D perhaps matches TRBD2 (6 bases). The CDR3 consists of 13 residues. Germline lookup yields CDR1 MDHEN and CDR2 SYDVKM. The ends were cut back, 8 bases at V and 8 bases at J, with 16 bases in the middle.

This clonotype was counted at least ten times. This chain links TRBV11-2 with TRBJ2-7; D tentatively reads TRBD1 or TRBD2 (5 bases each). Germline loops: CDR1 SGHAT, CDR2 FQNNGV. The CDR3 covers 13 residues. Trimming shortened V by 1 base and J by 3 bases, and 7 bases separated the two germline ends. The CDR3 region has the DNA TGTGCCAGCAGCTTAGGGGACGGCTACGAGCAGTACTTC. Translated, it gives CASSLGDGYEQYF.

This clonotype was observed a few times. The chain is built from TRBV19 and TRBJ1-4; no clear D. This CDR3 region has 14 residues. Looked up from germline, CDR1 is LNHDA and CDR2 is SQIVND (reference sequence). Between the trimmed V and J ends, which lost 3 bases and 8 bases, there was a span of 13 bases. The CDR3 sequence is CASSITTAGEKLFF. CDR3 DNA sequence: TGTGCCAGTAGTATTACAACAGCCGGAGAAAAACTGTTTTTT.

The chain combines TRBV7-8 with TRBJ1-1; weak D call: TRBD1 (6 bases). Germline CDR1 is SGHVS and CDR2 is FQNEAQ. This CDR3 comprises 15 residues. V was shortened by 5 bases and J by 0 bases, with 13 bases between the two germline ends. The chain's CDR3 is CASSPQGSLNTEAFF. As DNA, the CDR3 is TGTGCCAGCAGCCCGCAGGGGTCTCTGAACACTGAAGCTTTCTTT.

This clonotype was observed many times. This chain joins TRBV30 and TRBJ2-3, with TRBD1 as a possible D gene (5 bases). Trimming removed 2 bases at V and 3 bases at J, with 12 bases between. The CDR3 contains 14 residues. CDR1 is GTSNPN, CDR2 SVGIG, per germline (reference sequence). CDR3 nucleotides: TGTGCCTGGAGTTCCAATTACAGGACAGATACGCAGTATTTT. It encodes CAWSSNYRTDTQYF.

The J gene is TRBJ1-2, the V gene TRBV30; possibly TRBD1 for D (6 bases). The CDR3 runs 13 residues. V lost 2 bases, J lost 8 bases, and 15 bases lay in between. The V gene's germline CDR1 is GTSNPN and CDR2 SVGIG (reference sequence). CDR3 amino acids: CAWSYLDRSGYTF. CDR3 DNA sequence: TGTGCCTGGAGTTACTTAGACAGGTCCGGCTACACCTTC.

This clonotype was seen a handful of times. This chain uses TRBV10-3 with TRBJ2-1; D perhaps matches TRBD2 (5 bases). Trimming took off 2 bases at V and 13 bases at J, with 9 bases between the two ends. The CDR3 is 11 amino acids. From germline, CDR1 is ENHRY and CDR2 SYGVKD. The CDR3 sequence is CAISEGGLQFF. DNA of the CDR3: TGTGCCATCAGTGAGGGCGGGTTACAGTTCTTC.

The chain recombines TRBV27 with TRBJ2-5; D could derive from TRBD1 or TRBD2 (6 bases each). V was shortened by 8 bases and J by 5 bases, with 21 bases between the two germline ends. The CDR3 loop spans 15 amino acids. CDR1 is MNHEY and CDR2 is SMNVEV in the germline V gene (reference sequence). The CDR3 loop reads CASCLVGGSRETQYF. CDR3 DNA: TGTGCCAGCTGCTTAGTAGGGGGGTCGCGGGAGACCCAGTACTTC.

In its sample, this clonotype was seen many times. This chain uses TRBV5-1 with TRBJ1-4, with a tentative D call TRBD1 (6 bases). Trimming cost V 4 bases and J 0 bases, with 13 bases left between them. From germline, CDR1 is SGHRS and CDR2 YFSETQ. This CDR3 region has 16 residues. The CDR3 spells CASSKDSTTTNEKLFF. Written as DNA, the CDR3 is TGCGCCAGCAGCAAGGACAGCACAACAACTAATGAAAAACTGTTTTTT.

This clonotype turned up a few times. The chain combines TRBV5-1 with TRBJ2-5, with D perhaps matching TRBD2 (6 bases). This CDR3 spans 17 amino acids. V lost 0 bases to trimming and J lost 4 bases, with 19 bases between them. Germline assignment: CDR1 SGHRS and CDR2 YFSETQ. The CDR3 here is CASSLASLEGHGETQYF. In DNA, the CDR3 is TGCGCCAGCAGCTTGGCTTCTCTGGAGGGCCATGGAGAGACCCAGTACTTC.

This clonotype was found many times. V and J are TRBV4-3 and TRBJ2-3, with D hard to call. This CDR3 spans 17 amino acids. Germline CDR1 reads LGHNA; CDR2 reads YSLEER. V lost 2 bases and J lost 3, with 18 bases in between. In nucleotides, the CDR3 is TGCGCCAGCAGCCAAAGCCTGGCCGGTAAATGGACAGATACGCAGTATTTT. Its protein is CASSQSLAGKWTDTQYF.

This chain links TRBV7-9 with TRBJ2-1; D uncertain. Trimming removed 7 bases from V and 2 bases from J, with 15 bases in between. The CDR3 extends over 15 amino acids. The germline V gene has CDR1 SEHNR and CDR2 FQNEAQ (reference sequence). CDR3 in DNA: TGTGCCAGCACCCTGGTCCGAAGCGCCTACAATGAGCAGTTCTTC. It yields the protein CASTLVRSAYNEQFF.

Many counts were recorded for this clonotype. V and J are TRBV7-2 and TRBJ2-7; 10 positions match TRBD1. The CDR3 totals 14 residues. Germline V gene data show CDR1 as SGHTA and CDR2 as FQGNSA. V trimming: 4 bases; J trimming: 5 bases; junction bases outside the gene matches: 5. The CDR3 region has the DNA TGTGCCAGCAGCTACAGACAGGGGGCTGACGAGCAGTACTTC. Protein product: CASSYRQGADEQYF.

The sample holds many counts of this clonotype. The chain employs TRBV7-6 and TRBJ2-7; D possibly corresponds to TRBD2 (6 bases). CDR1 SGHVS and CDR2 FNYEAQ come from the germline V gene. This CDR3 has 15 amino acids. The germline V and J ends were trimmed by 1 base and 2 bases, with 12 bases remaining between them. The CDR3 reads CASSLGVAETYEQYF. CDR3 bases: TGTGCCAGCAGCTTAGGGGTAGCGGAGACCTACGAGCAGTACTTC.

This chain joins TRBV24-1 and TRBJ2-2; maybe TRBD2 (6 bases). This CDR3 spans 14 amino acids. With 9 bases removed from V and 5 bases from J, the gap between germline ends came to 15 bases. Germline assignment: CDR1 KGHDR and CDR2 SFDVKD. The CDR3 protein is CATETGAETGELFF. CDR3 nucleotides: TGTGCCACCGAGACGGGAGCGGAAACCGGGGAGCTGTTTTTT.